Sequencing of this T cell receptor beta chain was carried out in a study of blood T cell repertoires in COVID-19. Study-level information: Sites in the United States, Italy and Spain provided acute and convalescent COVID-19 samples. Sample material is recorded as cDNA or gDNA derived from T cells, B-cell-depleted T cells, or PBMCs.

This clone was seen only a few times. Authors' methods: Amplifying reference gene primers gave estimates of nucleated cell counts. Data came from immunoSEQ multiplex PCR; TCRdb stores just in-frame clones and leaves some out. The V and J calls and clone size come from that table; D and trimming were worked out from the DNA. The data contain 200,000 to 250,000 clones, around nine tenths of them singletons. J lost 5 bases, V lost 2 bases, and 10 bases had no gene match. The CDR3 is made up of 15 amino acids. CDR1 and CDR2 (germline): GTSNPN, SVGIG (reference sequence). The sample consisted of peripheral blood. The chain employs TRBV30 and TRBJ2-7; 9 bases fit TRBD1. This clonotype was obtained from a woman in her sixties with acute or convalescent COVID-19. CDR3 in amino acids: CAWSYADRGVHEQYF. DNA for the CDR3: TGTGCCTGGAGTTACGCGGACAGGGGAGTCCACGAGCAGTACTTC.